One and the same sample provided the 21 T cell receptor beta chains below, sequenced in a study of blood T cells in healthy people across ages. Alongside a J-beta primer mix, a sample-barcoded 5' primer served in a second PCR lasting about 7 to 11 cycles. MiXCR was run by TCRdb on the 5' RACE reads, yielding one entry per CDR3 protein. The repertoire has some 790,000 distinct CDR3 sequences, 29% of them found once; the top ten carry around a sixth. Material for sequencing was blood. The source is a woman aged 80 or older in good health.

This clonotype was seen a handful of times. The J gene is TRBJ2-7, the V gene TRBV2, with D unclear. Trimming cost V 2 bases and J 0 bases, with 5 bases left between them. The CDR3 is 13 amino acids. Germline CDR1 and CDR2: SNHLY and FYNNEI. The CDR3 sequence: CASSERRSYEQYF. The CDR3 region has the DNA TGTGCCAGCAGTGAACGGCGCTCCTACGAGCAGTACTTC.

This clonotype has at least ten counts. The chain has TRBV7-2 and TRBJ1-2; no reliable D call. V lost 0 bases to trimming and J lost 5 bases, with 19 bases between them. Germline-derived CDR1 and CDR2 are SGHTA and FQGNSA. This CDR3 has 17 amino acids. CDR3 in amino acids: CASSLAFSTRGSYGYTF. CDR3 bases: TGTGCCAGCAGCTTAGCGTTTTCCACCCGAGGCTCGTATGGCTACACCTTC.

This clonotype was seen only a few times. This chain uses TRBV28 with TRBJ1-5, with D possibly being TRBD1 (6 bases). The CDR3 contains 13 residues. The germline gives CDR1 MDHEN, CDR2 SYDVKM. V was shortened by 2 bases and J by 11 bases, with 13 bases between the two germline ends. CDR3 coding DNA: TGTGCCAGCAGTTTAACAGGGCCTCGGTCCCAGCATTTT. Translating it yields CASSLTGPRSQHF.

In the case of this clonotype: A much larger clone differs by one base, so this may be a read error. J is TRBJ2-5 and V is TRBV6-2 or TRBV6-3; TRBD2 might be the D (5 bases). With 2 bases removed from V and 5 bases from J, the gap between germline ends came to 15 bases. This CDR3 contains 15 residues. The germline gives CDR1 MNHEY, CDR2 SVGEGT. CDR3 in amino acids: CASSYPLATKETQYF. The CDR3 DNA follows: TGTGCCAGCAGTTACCCTCTAGCTACTAAGGAGACCCAGTACTTC.

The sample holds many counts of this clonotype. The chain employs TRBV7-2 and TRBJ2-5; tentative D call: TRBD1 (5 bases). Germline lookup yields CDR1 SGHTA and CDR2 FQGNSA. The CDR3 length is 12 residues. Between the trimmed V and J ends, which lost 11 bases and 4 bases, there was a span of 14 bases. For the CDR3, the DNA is TGTGCCGTACCGGAGCAGGGAGAGACCCAGTACTTC. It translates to CAVPEQGETQYF.

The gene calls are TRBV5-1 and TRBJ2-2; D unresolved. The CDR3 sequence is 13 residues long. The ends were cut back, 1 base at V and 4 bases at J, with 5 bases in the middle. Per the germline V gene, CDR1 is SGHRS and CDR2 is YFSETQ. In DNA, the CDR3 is TGCGCCAGCAGCTTGTGGTCCACCGGGGAGCTGTTTTTT. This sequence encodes CASSLWSTGELFF. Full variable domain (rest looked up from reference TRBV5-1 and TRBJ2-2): KAGVTQTPRYLIKTRGQQVTLSCSPISGHRSVSWYQQTPGQGLQFLFEYFSETQRNKGNFPGRFSGRQFSNSRSEMNVSTLELGDSALYLCASSLWSTGELFFGEGSRLTVL.

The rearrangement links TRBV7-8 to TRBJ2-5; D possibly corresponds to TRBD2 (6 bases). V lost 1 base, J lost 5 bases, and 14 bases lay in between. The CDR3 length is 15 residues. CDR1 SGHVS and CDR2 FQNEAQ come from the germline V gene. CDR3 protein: CASSLGRGFGETQYF. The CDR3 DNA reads TGTGCCAGCAGCTTAGGACGGGGGTTCGGGGAGACCCAGTACTTC.

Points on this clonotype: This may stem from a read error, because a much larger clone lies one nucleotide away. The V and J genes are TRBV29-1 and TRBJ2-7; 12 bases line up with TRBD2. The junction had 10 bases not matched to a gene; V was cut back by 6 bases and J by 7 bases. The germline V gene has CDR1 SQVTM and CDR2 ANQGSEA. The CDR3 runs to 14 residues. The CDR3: CSVRLAGAGNEQYF. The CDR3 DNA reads TGCAGCGTCCGACTAGCGGGGGCTGGTAATGAGCAGTACTTC.

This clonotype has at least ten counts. The CDR3 sequence is CASSRTDRTNEKLFF. CDR3 bases: TGTGCCAGCAGCCGTACCGATAGGACTAATGAAAAACTGTTTTTT. The chain uses TRBV11-2 and TRBJ1-4; D gene ambiguous. The V and J ends lost 5 bases and 2 bases respectively, with 12 bases between them. In germline, CDR1 is SGHAT, CDR2 FQNNGV. The CDR3 is made up of 15 amino acids.

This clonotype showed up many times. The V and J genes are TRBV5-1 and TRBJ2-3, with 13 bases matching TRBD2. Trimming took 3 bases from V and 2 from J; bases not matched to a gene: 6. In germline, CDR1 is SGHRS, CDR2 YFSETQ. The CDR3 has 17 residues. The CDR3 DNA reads TGCGCCAGCAGCTATCCGGGACTAGCGGGGTCCACAGATACGCAGTATTTT. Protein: CASSYPGLAGSTDTQYF.

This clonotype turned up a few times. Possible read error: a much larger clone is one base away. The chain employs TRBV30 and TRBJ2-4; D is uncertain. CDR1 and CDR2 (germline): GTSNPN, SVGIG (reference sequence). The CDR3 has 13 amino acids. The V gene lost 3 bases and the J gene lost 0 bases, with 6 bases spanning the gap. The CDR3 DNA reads TGTGCCTGGAGGGTCGGAGCCAAAAACATTCAGTACTTC. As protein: CAWRVGAKNIQYF.

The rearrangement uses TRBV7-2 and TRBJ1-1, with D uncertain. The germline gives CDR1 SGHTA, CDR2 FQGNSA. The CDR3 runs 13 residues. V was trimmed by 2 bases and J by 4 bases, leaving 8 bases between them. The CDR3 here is CASSLPRLTEAFF. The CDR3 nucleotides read TGTGCCAGCAGCTTACCACGGCTCACTGAAGCTTTCTTT.

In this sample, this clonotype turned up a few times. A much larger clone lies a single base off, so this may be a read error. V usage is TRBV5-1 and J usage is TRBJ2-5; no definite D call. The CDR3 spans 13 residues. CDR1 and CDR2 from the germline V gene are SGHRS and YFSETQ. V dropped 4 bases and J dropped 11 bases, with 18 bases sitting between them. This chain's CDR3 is CASSETHNNEQYF. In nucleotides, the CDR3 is TGCGCCAGCAGCGAGACACACAACAATGAGCAGTACTTC. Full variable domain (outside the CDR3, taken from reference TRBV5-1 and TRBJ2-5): KAGVTQTPRYLIKTRGQQVTLSCSPISGHRSVSWYQQTPGQGLQFLFEYFSETQRNKGNFPGRFSGRQFSNSRSEMNVSTLELGDSALYLCASSETHNNEQYFGPGTRLLVL.

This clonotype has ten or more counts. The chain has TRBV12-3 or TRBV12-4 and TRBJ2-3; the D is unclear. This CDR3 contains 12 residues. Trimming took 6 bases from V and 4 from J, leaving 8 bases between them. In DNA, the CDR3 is TGTGCCAGCAGCTTAAGCTCAGATACGCAGTATTTT. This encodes CASSLSSDTQYF.

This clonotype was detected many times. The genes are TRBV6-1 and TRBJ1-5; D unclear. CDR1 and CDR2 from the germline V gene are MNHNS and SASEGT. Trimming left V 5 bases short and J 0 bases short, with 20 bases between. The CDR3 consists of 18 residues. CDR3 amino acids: CASSPTRPALYSNQPQHF. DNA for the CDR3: TGTGCCAGCAGTCCGACAAGGCCCGCGCTTTATAGCAATCAGCCCCAGCATTTT.

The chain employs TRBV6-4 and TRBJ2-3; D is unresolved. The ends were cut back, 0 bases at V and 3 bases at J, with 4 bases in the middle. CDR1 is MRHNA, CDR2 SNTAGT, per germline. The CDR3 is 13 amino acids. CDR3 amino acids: CASSDSTTDTQYF. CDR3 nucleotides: TGTGCCAGCAGTGACTCGACAACAGATACGCAGTATTTT.

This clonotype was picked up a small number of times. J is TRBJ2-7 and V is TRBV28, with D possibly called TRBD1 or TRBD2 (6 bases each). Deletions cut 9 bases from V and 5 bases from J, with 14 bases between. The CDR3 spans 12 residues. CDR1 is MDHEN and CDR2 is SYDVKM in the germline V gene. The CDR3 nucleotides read TGTGCCAGTAGGTCTGGGGGGCACGAGCAGTACTTC. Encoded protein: CASRSGGHEQYF.

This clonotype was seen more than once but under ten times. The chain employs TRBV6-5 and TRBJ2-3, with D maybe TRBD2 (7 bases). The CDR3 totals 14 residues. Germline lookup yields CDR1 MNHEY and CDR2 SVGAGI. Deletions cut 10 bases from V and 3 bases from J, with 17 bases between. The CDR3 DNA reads TGTGCCACGTCGGGGGGCCTGTGGACAGATACGCAGTATTTT. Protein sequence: CATSGGLWTDTQYF.

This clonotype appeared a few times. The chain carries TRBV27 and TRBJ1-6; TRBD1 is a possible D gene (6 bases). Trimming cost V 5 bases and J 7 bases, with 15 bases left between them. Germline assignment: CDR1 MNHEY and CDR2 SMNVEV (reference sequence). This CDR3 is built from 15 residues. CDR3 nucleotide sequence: TGTGCCAGCAGTCTCACCGGGACAACCAATTCACCCCTCCACTTT. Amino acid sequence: CASSLTGTTNSPLHF.

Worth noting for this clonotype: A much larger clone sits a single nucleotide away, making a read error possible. CDR3 residues: CACSLAKSYYGYTF. CDR3 in DNA: TGTGCCTGCAGCTTAGCGAAGAGTTACTATGGCTACACCTTC. The rearrangement links TRBV7-9 to TRBJ1-2; no firm D call. The CDR3 covers 14 residues. The germline gives CDR1 SEHNR, CDR2 FQNEAQ (reference sequence).

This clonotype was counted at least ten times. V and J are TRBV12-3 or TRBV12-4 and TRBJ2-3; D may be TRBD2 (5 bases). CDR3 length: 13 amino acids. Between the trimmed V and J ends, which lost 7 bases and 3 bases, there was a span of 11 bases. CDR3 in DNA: TGTGCCAGCAATAGAGGGTGGACAGATACGCAGTATTTT. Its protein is CASNRGWTDTQYF.